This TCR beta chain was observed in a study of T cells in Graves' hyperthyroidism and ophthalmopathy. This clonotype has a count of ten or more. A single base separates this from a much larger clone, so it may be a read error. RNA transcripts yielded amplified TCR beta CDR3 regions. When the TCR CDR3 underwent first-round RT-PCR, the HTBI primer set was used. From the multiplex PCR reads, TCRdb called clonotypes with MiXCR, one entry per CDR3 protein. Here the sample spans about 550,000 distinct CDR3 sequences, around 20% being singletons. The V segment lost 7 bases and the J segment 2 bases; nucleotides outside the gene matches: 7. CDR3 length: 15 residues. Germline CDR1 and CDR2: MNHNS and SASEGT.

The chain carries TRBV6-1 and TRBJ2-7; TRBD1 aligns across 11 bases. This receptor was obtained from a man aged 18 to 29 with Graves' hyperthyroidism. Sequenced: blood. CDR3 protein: CASTPGTGGPYEQYF. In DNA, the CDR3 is TGTGCCAGCACCCCCGGGACAGGGGGACCCTACGAGCAGTACTTC.